Below are 2 T cell receptor beta chains sequenced from a single sample in a study of blood T cell repertoires in COVID-19. Clones were read by immunoSEQ multiplex PCR, and TCRdb kept only the in-frame ones, dropping some. The sample has some 250,000 clones, roughly 86% seen once. The sample taken for sequencing was peripheral blood. The receptors here all came from a woman aged 25 to 45 with acute or convalescent COVID-19.

Only one count was recorded for this clone. The V call is TRBV7-9, the J call TRBJ2-3; 7 positions agree with TRBD2. The CDR3 sequence is 15 residues long. V dropped 6 bases and J dropped 3; count of bases not matched to a gene: 9. Germline lookup yields CDR1 SEHNR and CDR2 FQNEAQ (reference sequence). The CDR3 DNA follows: TGTGCCAGCAGAATAGCGGGCGCCTCTACAGATACGCAGTATTTT. Translation: CASRIAGASTDTQYF.

The V gene is TRBV9, the J gene TRBJ2-7; possibly TRBD1 for D (5 bases). The CDR3 totals 16 residues. CDR1 SGDLS and CDR2 YYNGEE come from the germline V gene. V gave up 0 bases and J gave up 2 bases, with 15 bases separating them. The CDR3 protein is CASSVVGAGPPYEQYF. The CDR3 coding sequence is TGTGCCAGCAGCGTAGTAGGGGCAGGGCCTCCCTACGAGCAGTACTTC.